This T cell receptor beta chain is drawn from a study of blood T cell repertoires in COVID-19. On the study more broadly: Italy, Spain and the United States were the sources of the convalescent and acute COVID-19 samples.

The CDR3 is made up of 13 amino acids. V lost 1 base and J 11 bases, leaving 9 bases between the germline ends. Measured with immunoSEQ multiplex PCR; TCRdb has only the in-frame clones, and not every one. This table holds roughly 150,000 clones, 80% to 90% found once. The sequence derives from an older woman who had recovered from COVID-19. J is TRBJ1-6 and V is TRBV12-3 or TRBV12-4; D possibly corresponds to TRBD1 (5 bases). Sequencing was performed on peripheral blood. The CDR3 DNA is TGTGCCAGCAGTTTAGATGGGGCGGCACCCCTCCACTTT. Its translation is CASSLDGAAPLHF.